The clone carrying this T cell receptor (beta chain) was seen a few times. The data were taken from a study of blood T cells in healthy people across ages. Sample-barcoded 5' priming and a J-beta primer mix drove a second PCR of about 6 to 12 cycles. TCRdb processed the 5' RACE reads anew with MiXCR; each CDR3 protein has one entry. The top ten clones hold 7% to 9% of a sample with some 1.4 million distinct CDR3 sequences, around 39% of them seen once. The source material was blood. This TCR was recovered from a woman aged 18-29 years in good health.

As DNA, the CDR3 is TGCAGTGCTGGGGGCGGGACGATATTGACCAATGAGCAGTTCTTC. Translating it yields CSAGGGTILTNEQFF. The chain joins TRBV20-1 to TRBJ2-1; perhaps D is TRBD1 or TRBD2 (6 bases each). CDR3 length: 15 residues. V was cut by 5 bases and J by 6 bases, with 20 bases left in between. In germline, CDR1 is DFQATT, CDR2 SNEGSKA (reference sequence).